This T cell receptor beta chain originates from a study of blood T cell repertoires in COVID-19. Data came from immunoSEQ multiplex PCR; TCRdb stores just in-frame clones and leaves some out. The sample gives roughly 410,000 clones, around 87% of which show up once; 2% to 2.5% is in the top ten. The V end was cut by 6 bases, the J end by 4 bases, with 19 bases between. The CDR3 covers 15 residues. CDR1 is SGDLS and CDR2 is YYNGEE in the germline V gene. The sample comprised peripheral blood. The rearrangement joins TRBV9 to TRBJ1-2, with a weak D call TRBD1 (6 bases). The clonotype originates from a woman aged 55-69 years with COVID-19, enrolled during active disease. This CDR3 reads CASTRGGHLLYGYTF. In DNA, the CDR3 is TGTGCCAGCACCCGAGGGGGACACCTCCTCTATGGCTACACCTTC.